Listed below are T cell receptor beta chains from one sample, sequenced in a study of T-cell memory formation after mild COVID-19. One entry per CDR3 protein results from TCRdb running MiXCR on the 5' RACE reads. Among a few hundred thousand distinct CDR3 sequences listed, 13% to 15% were seen once. Sequencing was carried out using PBMCs or a T cell subset sorted from them (not recorded which). The receptors come from a man aged 18-30 years who had mild COVID-19 (a few samples of this study predate the infection). Cell type and time point are not known. Each CDR3 is given without its conserved first and last residue.

j_gene: TRBJ2-1
v_gene: TRBV7-2
CDR3aa: ASSWGTRSYNEQF

j_gene: TRBJ2-3
v_gene: TRBV6-4
CDR3aa: ASSEGLKGTDTQY

j_gene: TRBJ2-1
v_gene: TRBV7-9
CDR3aa: ASSLGLAGGVPYNEQF

j_gene: TRBJ1-1
v_gene: TRBV30
CDR3aa: AWSLPQLGKAF

j_gene: TRBJ2-3
v_gene: TRBV12-5
CDR3aa: ASGLGLAGTDTQY

j_gene: TRBJ2-1
v_gene: TRBV18
CDR3aa: ASSPRGANSYNEQF

j_gene: TRBJ2-7
v_gene: TRBV27
CDR3aa: ASSESGLIYEQY

j_gene: TRBJ2-3
v_gene: TRBV7-7
CDR3aa: ASSDRYAGDTQY

j_gene: TRBJ2-1
v_gene: TRBV6-5
CDR3aa: ASSYAHGGVDEQF

j_gene: TRBJ1-2
v_gene: TRBV4-1
CDR3aa: ASSQVAGAAPGYT

j_gene: TRBJ2-1
v_gene: TRBV28
CDR3aa: ASSTGTGNEQF

j_gene: TRBJ2-5
v_gene: TRBV29-1
CDR3aa: SARTGGEETQY

j_gene: TRBJ2-1
v_gene: TRBV24-1
CDR3aa: ATTVVAGGENEQF

j_gene: TRBJ2-4
v_gene: TRBV6-2/TRBV6-3
CDR3aa: ASSNPGQKNIQY

j_gene: TRBJ2-2
v_gene: TRBV27
CDR3aa: ASSPTASGGDRTGELF

j_gene: TRBJ1-2
v_gene: TRBV15
CDR3aa: ATSRDFNRGEGYT

j_gene: TRBJ2-1
v_gene: TRBV5-1
CDR3aa: ASEEEAGGSNEQF

j_gene: TRBJ1-2
v_gene: TRBV7-8
CDR3aa: ASTLLQGPSYGYT